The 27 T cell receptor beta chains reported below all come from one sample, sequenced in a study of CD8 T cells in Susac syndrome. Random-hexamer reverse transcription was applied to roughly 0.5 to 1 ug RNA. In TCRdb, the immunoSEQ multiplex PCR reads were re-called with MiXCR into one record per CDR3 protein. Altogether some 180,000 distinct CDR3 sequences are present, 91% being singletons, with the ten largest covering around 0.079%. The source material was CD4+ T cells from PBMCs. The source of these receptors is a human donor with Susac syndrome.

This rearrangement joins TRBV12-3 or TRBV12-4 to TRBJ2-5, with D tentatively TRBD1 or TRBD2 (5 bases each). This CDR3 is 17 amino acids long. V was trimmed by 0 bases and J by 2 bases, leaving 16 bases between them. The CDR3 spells CASSLAVSWDRQETQYF. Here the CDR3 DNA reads TGTGCCAGCAGTTTAGCCGTGTCGTGGGACCGACAAGAGACCCAGTACTTC.

The CDR3 DNA follows: TGTGCCAGCAGCAAGGGACGCCAAGAGACCCAGTACTTC. Translation gives CASSKGRQETQYF. This rearrangement joins TRBV11-2 to TRBJ2-5; D may be TRBD1 or TRBD2 (5 bases each). Germline V gives CDR1 SGHAT, CDR2 FQNNGV. The CDR3 is 13 amino acids. Trimming cost V 5 bases and J 1 base, with 8 bases left between them.

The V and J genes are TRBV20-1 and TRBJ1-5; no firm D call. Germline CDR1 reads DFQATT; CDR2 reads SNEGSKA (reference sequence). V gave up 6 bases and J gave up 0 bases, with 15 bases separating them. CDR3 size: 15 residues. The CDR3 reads CSAKMHSDSNQPQHF. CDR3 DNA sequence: TGCAGTGCAAAGATGCATTCGGATAGCAATCAGCCCCAGCATTTT.

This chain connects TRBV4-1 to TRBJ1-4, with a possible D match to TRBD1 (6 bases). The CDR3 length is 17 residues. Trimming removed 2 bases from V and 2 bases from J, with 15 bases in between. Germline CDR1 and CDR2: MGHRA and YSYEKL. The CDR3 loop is CASSQFGGLGTNEKLFF. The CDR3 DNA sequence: TGCGCCAGCAGCCAATTCGGGGGGCTCGGGACTAATGAAAAACTGTTTTTT.

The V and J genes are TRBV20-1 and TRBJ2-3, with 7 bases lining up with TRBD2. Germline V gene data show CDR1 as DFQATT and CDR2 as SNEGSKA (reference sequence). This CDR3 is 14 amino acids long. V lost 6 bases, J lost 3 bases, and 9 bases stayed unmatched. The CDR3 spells CSALSGTLTDTQYF. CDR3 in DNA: TGCAGTGCCCTCAGCGGGACCCTGACAGATACGCAGTATTTT.

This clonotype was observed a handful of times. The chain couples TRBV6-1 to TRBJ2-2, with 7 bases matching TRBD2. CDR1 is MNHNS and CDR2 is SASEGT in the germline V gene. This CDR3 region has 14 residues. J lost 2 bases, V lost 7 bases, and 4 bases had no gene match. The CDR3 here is CASMVAGNTGELFF. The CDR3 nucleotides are TGTGCCAGCATGGTAGCGGGTAACACCGGGGAGCTGTTTTTT.

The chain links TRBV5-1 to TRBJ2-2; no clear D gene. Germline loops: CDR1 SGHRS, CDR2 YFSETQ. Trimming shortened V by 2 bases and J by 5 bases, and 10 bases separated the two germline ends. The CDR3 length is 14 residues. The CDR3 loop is CASSFAGSTGELFF. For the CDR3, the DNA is TGCGCCAGCAGCTTCGCAGGCAGTACCGGGGAGCTGTTTTTT. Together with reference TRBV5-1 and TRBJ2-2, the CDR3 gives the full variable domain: KAGVTQTPRYLIKTRGQQVTLSCSPISGHRSVSWYQQTPGQGLQFLFEYFSETQRNKGNFPGRFSGRQFSNSRSEMNVSTLELGDSALYLCASSFAGSTGELFFGEGSRLTVL.

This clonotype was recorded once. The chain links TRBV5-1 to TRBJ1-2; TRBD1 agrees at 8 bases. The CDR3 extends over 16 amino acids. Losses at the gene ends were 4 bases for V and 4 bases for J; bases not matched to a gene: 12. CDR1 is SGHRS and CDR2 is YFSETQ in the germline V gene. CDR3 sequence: CASSLGTGPQSYGYTF. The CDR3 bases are TGCGCCAGCAGCCTCGGGACAGGCCCTCAGAGCTATGGCTACACCTTC.

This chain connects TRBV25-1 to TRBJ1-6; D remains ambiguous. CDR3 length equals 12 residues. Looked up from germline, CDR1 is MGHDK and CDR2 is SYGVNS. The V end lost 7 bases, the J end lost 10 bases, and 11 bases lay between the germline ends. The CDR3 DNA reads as TGTGCCAGCACCGGGGAGGGATCACCCCTCCACTTT. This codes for CASTGEGSPLHF.

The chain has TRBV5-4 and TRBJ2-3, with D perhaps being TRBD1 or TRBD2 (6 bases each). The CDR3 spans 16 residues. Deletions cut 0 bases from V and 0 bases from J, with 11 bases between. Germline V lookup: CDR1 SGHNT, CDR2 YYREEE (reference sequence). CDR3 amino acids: CASSLGTGTSTDTQYF. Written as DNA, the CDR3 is TGTGCCAGCAGCTTGGGAACAGGGACTAGCACAGATACGCAGTATTTT.

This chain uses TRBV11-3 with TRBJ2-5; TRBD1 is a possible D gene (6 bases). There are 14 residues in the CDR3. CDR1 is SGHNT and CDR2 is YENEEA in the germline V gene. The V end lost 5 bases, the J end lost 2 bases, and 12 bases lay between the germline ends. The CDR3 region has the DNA TGTGCCAGCAGCAAACGGACAGAACAAGAGACCCAGTACTTC. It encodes CASSKRTEQETQYF.

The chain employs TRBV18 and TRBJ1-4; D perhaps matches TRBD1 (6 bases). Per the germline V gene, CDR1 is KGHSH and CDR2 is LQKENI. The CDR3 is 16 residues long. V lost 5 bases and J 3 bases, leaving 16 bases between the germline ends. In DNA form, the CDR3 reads TGTGCCAGCTCATGGGGGGCATATCAAGCTAATGAAAAACTGTTTTTT. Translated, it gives CASSWGAYQANEKLFF.

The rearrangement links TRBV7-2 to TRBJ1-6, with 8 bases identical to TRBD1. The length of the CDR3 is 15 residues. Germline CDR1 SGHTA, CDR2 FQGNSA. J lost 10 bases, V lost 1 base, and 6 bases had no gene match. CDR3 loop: CASSLGTGRASPLHF. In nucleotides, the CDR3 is TGTGCCAGCAGCTTAGGGACAGGGAGGGCCTCACCCCTCCACTTT.

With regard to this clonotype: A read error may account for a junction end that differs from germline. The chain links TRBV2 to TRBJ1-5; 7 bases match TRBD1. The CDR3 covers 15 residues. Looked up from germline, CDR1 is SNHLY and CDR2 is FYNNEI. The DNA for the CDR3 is TGTGCCAGCAGCGAAGACAGGGTTGTTTATCAGCCCCAGCATTTT. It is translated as CASSEDRVVYQPQHF.

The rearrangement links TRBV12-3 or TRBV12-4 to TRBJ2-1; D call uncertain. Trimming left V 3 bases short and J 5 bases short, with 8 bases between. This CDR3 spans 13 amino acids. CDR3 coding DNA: TGTGCCAGCAGTTTGTCAGGAAACAATGAGCAGTTCTTC. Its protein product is CASSLSGNNEQFF.

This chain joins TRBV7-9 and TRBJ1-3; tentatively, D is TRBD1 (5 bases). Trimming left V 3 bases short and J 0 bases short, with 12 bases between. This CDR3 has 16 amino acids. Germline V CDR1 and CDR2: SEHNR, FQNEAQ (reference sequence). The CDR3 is CASSFSGAPSGNTIYF. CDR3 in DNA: TGTGCCAGCAGCTTCTCTGGGGCACCCTCTGGAAACACCATATATTTT.

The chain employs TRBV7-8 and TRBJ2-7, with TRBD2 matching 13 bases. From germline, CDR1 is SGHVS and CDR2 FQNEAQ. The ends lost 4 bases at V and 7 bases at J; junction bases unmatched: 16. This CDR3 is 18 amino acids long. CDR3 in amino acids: CASSSSRPGLAGKREQYF. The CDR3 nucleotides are TGTGCCAGCAGCTCCAGTCGACCGGGACTAGCGGGAAAGAGAGAGCAGTACTTC.

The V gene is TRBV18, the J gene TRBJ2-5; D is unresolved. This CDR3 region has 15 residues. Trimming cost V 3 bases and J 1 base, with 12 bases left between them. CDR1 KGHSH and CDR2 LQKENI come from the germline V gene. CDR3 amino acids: CASSPTTPGQETQYF. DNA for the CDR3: TGTGCCAGCTCACCGACGACACCTGGCCAAGAGACCCAGTACTTC.

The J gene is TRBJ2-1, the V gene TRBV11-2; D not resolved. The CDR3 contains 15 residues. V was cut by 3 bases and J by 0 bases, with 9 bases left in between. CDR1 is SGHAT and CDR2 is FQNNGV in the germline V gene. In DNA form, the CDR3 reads TGTGCCAGCAGCTTTTGGCTTAGCTCCTACAATGAGCAGTTCTTC. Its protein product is CASSFWLSSYNEQFF.

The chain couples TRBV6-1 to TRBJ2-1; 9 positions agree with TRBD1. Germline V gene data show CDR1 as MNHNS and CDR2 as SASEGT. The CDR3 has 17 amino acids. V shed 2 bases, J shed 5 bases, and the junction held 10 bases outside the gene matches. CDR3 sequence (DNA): TGTGCCAGCAGTGAATTGCTCCGACAGGGGGTCAACAATGAGCAGTTCTTC. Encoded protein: CASSELLRQGVNNEQFF.

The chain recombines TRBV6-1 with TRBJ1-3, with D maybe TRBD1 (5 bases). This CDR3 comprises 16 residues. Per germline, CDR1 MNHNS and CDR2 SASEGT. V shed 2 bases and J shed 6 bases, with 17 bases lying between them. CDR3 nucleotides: TGTGCCAGCAGTGAAACGTGGGCGCAGGGAGCAAACACCATATATTTT. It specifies CASSETWAQGANTIYF.

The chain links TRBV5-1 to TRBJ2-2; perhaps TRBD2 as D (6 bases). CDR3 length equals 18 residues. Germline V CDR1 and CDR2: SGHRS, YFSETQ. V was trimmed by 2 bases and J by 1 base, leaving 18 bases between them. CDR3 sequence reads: CASSFTAVGGRNTGELFF. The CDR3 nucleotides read TGCGCCAGCAGCTTTACTGCCGTCGGGGGAAGGAACACCGGGGAGCTGTTTTTT. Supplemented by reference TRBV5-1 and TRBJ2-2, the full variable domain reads KAGVTQTPRYLIKTRGQQVTLSCSPISGHRSVSWYQQTPGQGLQFLFEYFSETQRNKGNFPGRFSGRQFSNSRSEMNVSTLELGDSALYLCASSFTAVGGRNTGELFFGEGSRLTVL.

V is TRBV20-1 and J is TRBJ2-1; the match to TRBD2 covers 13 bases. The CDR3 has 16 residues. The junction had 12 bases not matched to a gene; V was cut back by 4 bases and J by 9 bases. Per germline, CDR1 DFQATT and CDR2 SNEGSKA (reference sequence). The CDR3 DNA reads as TGCAGTGCTAACCAACTAGCGGGAGGGCCGGGCGGTGAGCAGTTCTTC. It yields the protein CSANQLAGGPGGEQFF.

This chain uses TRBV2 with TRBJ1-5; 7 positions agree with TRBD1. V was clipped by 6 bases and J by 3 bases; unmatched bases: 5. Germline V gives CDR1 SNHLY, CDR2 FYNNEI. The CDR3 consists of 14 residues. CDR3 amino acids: CASRGQAINQPQHF. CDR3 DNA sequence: TGTGCCAGCAGAGGACAGGCAATCAATCAGCCCCAGCATTTT.

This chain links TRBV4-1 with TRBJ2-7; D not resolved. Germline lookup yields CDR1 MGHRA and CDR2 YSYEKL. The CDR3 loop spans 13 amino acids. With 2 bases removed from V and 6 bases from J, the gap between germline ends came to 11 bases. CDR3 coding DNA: TGCGCCAGCAGCCAACTAGGGTTGGGCGAGCAGTACTTC. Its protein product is CASSQLGLGEQYF.

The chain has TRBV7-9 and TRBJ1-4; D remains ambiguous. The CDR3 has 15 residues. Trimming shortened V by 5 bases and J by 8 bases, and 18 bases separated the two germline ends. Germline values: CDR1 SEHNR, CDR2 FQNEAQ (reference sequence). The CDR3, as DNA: TGTGCCAGCAGCCAATTCTCGGCGGGTGGGGAAAAACTGTTTTTT. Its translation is CASSQFSAGGEKLFF. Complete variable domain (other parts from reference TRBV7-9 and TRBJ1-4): DTGVSQNPRHKITKRGQNVTFRCDPISEHNRLYWYRQTLGQGPEFLTYFQNEAQLEKSRLLSDRFSAERPKGSFSTLEIQRTEQGDSAMYLCASSQFSAGGEKLFFGSGTQLSVL.

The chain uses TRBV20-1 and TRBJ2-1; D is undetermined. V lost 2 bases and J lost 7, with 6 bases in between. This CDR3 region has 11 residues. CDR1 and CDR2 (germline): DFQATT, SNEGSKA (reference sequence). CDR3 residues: CSARSGNEQFF. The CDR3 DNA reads TGCAGTGCTAGATCCGGAAATGAGCAGTTCTTC.